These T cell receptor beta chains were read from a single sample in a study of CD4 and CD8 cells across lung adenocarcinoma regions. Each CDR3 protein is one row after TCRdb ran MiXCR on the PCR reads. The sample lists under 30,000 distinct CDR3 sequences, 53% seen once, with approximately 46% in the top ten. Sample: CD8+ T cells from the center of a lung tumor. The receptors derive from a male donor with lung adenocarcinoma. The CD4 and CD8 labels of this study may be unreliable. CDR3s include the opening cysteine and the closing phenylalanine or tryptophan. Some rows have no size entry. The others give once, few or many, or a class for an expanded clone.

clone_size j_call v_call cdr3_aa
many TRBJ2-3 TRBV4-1 CASSLRSSSTDTQYF
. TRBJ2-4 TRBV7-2 CASSSGVSPYNTQYF
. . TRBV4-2 CASSHGLAGTYEQYF
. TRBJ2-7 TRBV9 CASSAGGVSYEQYF
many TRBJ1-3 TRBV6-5 CASSYTNRLLGPGNTIYF
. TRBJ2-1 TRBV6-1 CASSEAGTGVRNEQFF
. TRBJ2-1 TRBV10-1 CASSSQGGYNEQFF
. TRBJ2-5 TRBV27 CAGRGGADQETQYF
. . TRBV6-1 CASSELPGNSYEQYF
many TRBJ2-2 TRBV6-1 CASSEELAVNTGELFF
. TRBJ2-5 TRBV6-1 CASSGGTGGEETQYF
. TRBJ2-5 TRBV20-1 CSATQGVTMGTQYF
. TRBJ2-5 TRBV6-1 CGRGTVGGKIDTQYF